What follows are 10 T cell receptor beta chains derived from one specimen sequenced in a study of relationships among human T cell subsets. The T cell receptor alpha and beta CDR3 regions were amplified from mRNA by semiquantitative ARM-PCR. In ARM-PCR, communal superprimers followed tagged nested gene-specific primers for exponential amplification. MiXCR was run by TCRdb on the multiplex PCR reads, yielding one entry per CDR3 protein. The repertoire includes 4,000 to 6,000 distinct CDR3 sequences, roughly 80% of them detected once, and 25% to 30% sits in the top ten. Specimen: total T cells sorted from blood. Receptor source: a man aged 35 to 55 in good health.

The chain couples TRBV6-5 to TRBJ2-5, with D uncertain. CDR3 size: 14 residues. Trimming stripped 0 bases from V and 5 bases from J, with 10 bases between. The germline V gene has CDR1 MNHEY and CDR2 SVGAGI. CDR3 bases: TGTGCCAGCAGTTACTCGTTTTCGGTGGAGACCCAGTACTTC. Residues: CASSYSFSVETQYF.

The chain employs TRBV20-1 and TRBJ2-7, with 7 bases aligning to TRBD2. The CDR3 runs 14 residues. Looked up from germline, CDR1 is DFQATT and CDR2 is SNEGSKA (reference sequence). The trim removed 5 bases at V and 3 bases at J, leaving 10 bases unmatched. CDR3 amino acids: CSAPRAGVYYEQYF. The CDR3, as DNA: TGCAGTGCTCCCCGGGCGGGGGTATACTACGAGCAGTACTTC.

This sequence joins TRBV12-3 or TRBV12-4 and TRBJ2-2; D is uncertain. The CDR3 has 14 residues. The ends were cut back, 4 bases at V and 0 bases at J, with 6 bases in the middle. The CDR3, as DNA: TGTGCCAGCAGTTATGTCTCGAACACCGGGGAGCTGTTTTTT. This sequence encodes CASSYVSNTGELFF.

The chain has TRBV20-1 and TRBJ2-2, with D perhaps TRBD1 (6 bases). This CDR3 is 15 amino acids long. The V and J ends lost 0 bases and 7 bases respectively, with 15 bases between them. Germline loops: CDR1 DFQATT, CDR2 SNEGSKA (reference sequence). CDR3 protein: CSAREQGHLFGELFF. For the CDR3, the DNA is TGCAGTGCTAGAGAGCAGGGACACCTCTTCGGGGAGCTGTTTTTT.

Concerning this clonotype: Germline and junction disagree at one end, which may indicate a read error. The chain combines TRBV5-6 with TRBJ1-2; D unresolved. Germline CDR1 is SGHDT and CDR2 is YYEEEE. CDR3 length: 12 amino acids. CDR3 nucleotides: TGCGCCAGCAGCTTGGGAGCCGATGGCTACACCTTC. Its protein product is CASSLGADGYTF.

The chain joins TRBV7-6 to TRBJ1-1; no clear D. Germline V gene data show CDR1 as SGHVS and CDR2 as FNYEAQ. The V gene lost 3 bases and the J gene lost 1 base, with 6 bases spanning the gap. The CDR3 spans 13 residues. CDR3 residues: CASSFRQNTEAFF. CDR3 in DNA: TGTGCCAGCAGCTTCCGACAGAACACTGAAGCTTTCTTT.

V and J are TRBV10-3 and TRBJ1-5; a weak D match, TRBD1 (6 bases). Between the trimmed V and J ends, which lost 10 bases and 3 bases, there was a span of 19 bases. CDR1 is ENHRY and CDR2 is SYGVKD in the germline V gene. The CDR3 contains 15 residues. The CDR3 coding sequence is TGTGCCAGCAGGGTGAGCCCAGGGGACAATCAGCCCCAGCATTTT. Translated: CASRVSPGDNQPQHF.

Written as DNA, the CDR3 is TGTGCCTGGAGTCCGGGACGGTATGGCTACACCTTC. It encodes CAWSPGRYGYTF. This chain links TRBV30 with TRBJ1-2, with D possibly TRBD1 on 5 matching bases. The length of the CDR3 is 12 residues. Trimming took off 2 bases at V and 5 bases at J, with 9 bases between the two ends. Germline CDR1 and CDR2: GTSNPN and SVGIG (reference sequence).

The gene calls are TRBV15 and TRBJ2-7, with a possible D match to TRBD2 (6 bases). CDR1 is LNHNV, CDR2 YYDKDF, per germline (reference sequence). The length of the CDR3 is 13 residues. The V end was cut by 5 bases, the J end by 2 bases, with 10 bases between. CDR3 sequence: CATSSGVAYEQYF. CDR3 nucleotides: TGTGCCACCAGCTCGGGAGTGGCCTACGAGCAGTACTTC.

The sample holds one count of this clonotype. Compared with germline, one end of the junction differs, possibly owing to a read error. This sequence joins TRBV13 and TRBJ1-5; D call uncertain. This CDR3 contains 13 residues. Germline CDR1 PRHDT, CDR2 FYEKMQ (reference sequence). CDR3 loop: CVSSLGGLQPQHF. The CDR3, as DNA: TGTGTCAGCAGCTTAGGCGGTTTGCAGCCCCAGCATTTT. The full variable domain, its missing parts supplied by reference TRBV13 and TRBJ1-5, is AAGVIQSPRHLIKEKRETATLKCYPIPRHDTVYWYQQGPGQDPQFLISFYEKMQSDKGSIPDRFSAQQFSDYHSELNMSSLELGDSALYFCVSSLGGLQPQHFGDGTRLSIL.